The present T cell receptor beta chain was sequenced within a study of blood T cell repertoires in COVID-19. The overall study: The samples span acute and convalescent COVID-19 from the United States, Italy and Spain. Sources were T cells, B-cell-depleted T cells, or PBMCs; the material itself was cDNA or gDNA.

Authors' analysis steps: Reference gene primer amplification in the assay estimated nucleated cell counts. TCRdb's table, derived via immunoSEQ multiplex PCR, lists solely in-frame clones and lacks some. Clone size and V and J calls were adopted from that table, with D and trimming inferred from the DNA. The table lists around 250,000 clones, 80% to 85% of them singletons. Trimming pared 0 bases from V and 0 bases from J, leaving 15 bases between. The CDR3 contains 18 residues. Germline lookup yields CDR1 LNHNV and CDR2 YYDKDF (reference sequence). Source material: peripheral blood. The clonotype comes from a woman between 35 and 50 years old who had recovered from COVID-19. The genes are TRBV15 and TRBJ1-5, with a tentative D call TRBD1 (6 bases). CDR3 bases: TGTGCCACCAGCAGAGATTTGGACAGCCGCTATAGCAATCAGCCCCAGCATTTT. Amino acid sequence: CATSRDLDSRYSNQPQHF.